The clone carrying this TCR beta chain has only a few counts. Its antigen is not known. Germline is not matched at one junction end, which may reflect a read error. The sample belongs to a study of T-cell reconstitution after alpha-beta-depleted transplantation in children. Study results and limitations: T-cell counts and diversity at one year post-transplant came mainly from newly produced T cells. Expanded graft clones numbering several hundred reportedly gave rise to alpha-beta T cells about two months after transplant.

During its preparation, the TCRbeta library received unique molecular identifiers. A single record per CDR3 protein comes from TCRdb applying MiXCR to the PCR reads. The sample includes hundreds of thousands of distinct CDR3 sequences, around 17% seen only once; the top ten take approximately 5%. The material sequenced was PBMCs, mostly from graft donor cells, taken 360 days after TCRalphabeta/CD19-depleted stem cell transplant. The clonotype comes from a male patient aged 5 to 17 who had a stem cell transplant for acute lymphoblastic leukemia, so the T cells may come from the graft donor.

CDR3: CASSLDQADTQYF. DNA for the CDR3: TGTGCCAGCAGTTTAGATCAAGCAGATACGCAGTATTTT. The genes are TRBV11-3 and TRBJ2-3; no definite D call. In germline, CDR1 is SGHNT, CDR2 YENEEA. This CDR3 has 13 amino acids.